One sample yielded the 26 T cell receptor beta chains listed below, sequenced in a study of OX40 agonist ivuxolimab in advanced cancers. Here immunoSEQ multiplex PCR was the method, and the copy in TCRdb shows in-frame clones only, minus some. The sample includes fewer than 75,000 clones, approximately 88% of them seen just once. Sample: CD4+ or CD8+ T cells sorted from blood, taken in a trial of the OX40 agonist ivuxolimab. All receptors derive from an adult with an advanced solid tumor such as melanoma, head and neck, liver or kidney cancer.

The J gene is TRBJ2-2, the V gene TRBV4-1; no clear D. CDR1 and CDR2 (germline): MGHRA, YSYEKL. The V and J ends lost 1 base and 5 bases respectively, with 14 bases between them. The CDR3 covers 16 residues. CDR3 sequence: CASSQVYSQWTGELFF. The CDR3 DNA follows: TGCGCCAGCAGCCAAGTATACTCACAGTGGACCGGGGAGCTGTTTTTT.

J is TRBJ1-5 and V is TRBV2; D is possibly TRBD1 (5 bases). The germline V gene has CDR1 SNHLY and CDR2 FYNNEI. The ends were cut back, 8 bases at V and 3 bases at J, with 14 bases in the middle. The CDR3 sequence is 14 residues long. The CDR3 protein is CASQEGALNQPQHF. CDR3 bases: TGTGCCAGCCAAGAAGGGGCCCTCAATCAGCCCCAGCATTTT.

This sequence joins TRBV10-3 and TRBJ2-7; 7 positions match TRBD1. Germline trimming cut 9 bases from V and 6 bases from J; bases unmatched to any gene: 8. Germline CDR1 and CDR2: ENHRY and SYGVKD. This CDR3 has 12 residues. The CDR3 here is CAMGEQGREQYF. The CDR3 DNA is TGTGCCATGGGAGAACAGGGGCGCGAGCAGTACTTC.

This sequence joins TRBV4-1 and TRBJ1-3; no definite D call. The CDR3 spans 18 residues. The germline CDR1 and CDR2 sequences are MGHRA and YSYEKL. The V end lost 0 bases, the J end lost 0 bases, and 15 bases lay between the germline ends. The DNA of the CDR3 is TGCGCCAGCAGCCAAGAGGGTCTGGACCGAGACTCTGGAAACACCATATATTTT. Its protein product is CASSQEGLDRDSGNTIYF.

The rearrangement uses TRBV5-6 and TRBJ1-1, with TRBD1 matching over 11 bases. V shed 1 base and J 8 bases; nucleotides not matched to a gene: 7. This CDR3 comprises 15 residues. Germline-derived CDR1 and CDR2 are SGHDT and YYEEEE. The DNA of the CDR3 is TGTGCCAGCAGCTTGAGGACAGGGGGCCTTCCGGAAGCTTTCTTT. Protein: CASSLRTGGLPEAFF.

The genes are TRBV5-1 and TRBJ2-1; 11 positions match TRBD2. The V and J ends lost 4 bases and 4 bases, in that order; junction bases with no gene match: 4. The CDR3 sequence is 15 residues long. From germline, CDR1 is SGHRS and CDR2 YFSETQ. CDR3 protein: CASSEGLAEYNEQFF. DNA of the CDR3: TGCGCCAGCAGCGAGGGACTAGCGGAGTACAATGAGCAGTTCTTC.

The gene calls are TRBV19 and TRBJ1-3; D gene ambiguous. With 11 bases removed from V and 0 bases from J, the gap between germline ends came to 17 bases. Germline-derived CDR1 and CDR2 are LNHDA and SQIVND (reference sequence). The CDR3 consists of 15 residues. Written as DNA, the CDR3 is TGTGCCTCCAGGAGGACTTCGAGCTCTGGAAACACCATATATTTT. This encodes CASRRTSSSGNTIYF.

The chain couples TRBV10-1 to TRBJ2-1; TRBD2 agrees at 8 bases. J lost 6 bases, V lost 4 bases, and 5 bases had no gene match. From germline, CDR1 is WNHNN and CDR2 SYGVQD (reference sequence). The CDR3 runs to 14 residues. The CDR3 nucleotides are TGCGCCAGCAGTGTCTCACTAGCGGTCAATGAGCAGTTCTTC. Protein product: CASSVSLAVNEQFF.

The genes are TRBV6-4 and TRBJ1-1, with 7 bases lining up with TRBD1. The CDR3 runs to 13 residues. The V segment lost 5 bases and the J segment 10 bases; nucleotides outside the gene matches: 10. The germline CDR1 and CDR2 sequences are MRHNA and SNTAGT. Written as DNA, the CDR3 is TGTGCCAGCAGTCAGACAGGGAGAGGGGTAGCTTTCTTT. It is translated as CASSQTGRGVAFF.

V gene TRBV12-5 combines with J gene TRBJ1-2; D possibly corresponds to TRBD1 (5 bases). Germline V gene lookup returns CDR1 LGHNT and CDR2 FRNRAP. Trimming removed 0 bases from V and 5 bases from J, with 16 bases in between. The CDR3 has 16 amino acids. CDR3 nucleotide sequence: TGTGCTAGTGGTTTGGTAATTTCGGGGCAGGCTTATGGCTACACCTTC. It translates to CASGLVISGQAYGYTF.

The chain links TRBV11-2 to TRBJ2-1; 10 nucleotides match TRBD1. With V trimmed by 5 bases and J by 4 bases, 11 bases remained unmatched. Per the germline V gene, CDR1 is SGHAT and CDR2 is FQNNGV. CDR3 length: 17 amino acids. CDR3 in amino acids: CASSLLTGTGAYNEQFF. The CDR3 DNA reads as TGTGCCAGCAGCCTCCTGACCGGGACAGGGGCATACAATGAGCAGTTCTTC.

The chain recombines TRBV10-3 with TRBJ1-2; 9 nucleotides line up with TRBD1. Germline V gives CDR1 ENHRY, CDR2 SYGVKD. The CDR3 is made up of 15 amino acids. Trimming took 6 bases from V and 3 from J; bases not matched to a gene: 8. The CDR3 spells CAISQGGQGDYGYTF. The CDR3 DNA is TGTGCCATCAGCCAAGGGGGACAGGGCGACTATGGCTACACCTTC.

The CDR3 here is CASSFLSTGNNEQFF. CDR3 in DNA: TGTGCCAGCAGCTTTCTCTCAACTGGCAACAATGAGCAGTTCTTC. The chain has TRBV5-5 and TRBJ2-1; D ambiguous. Trimming stripped 2 bases from V and 5 bases from J, with 14 bases between. In germline, CDR1 is SGHKS, CDR2 YYEKEE (reference sequence). The CDR3 runs 15 residues. Together with reference TRBV5-5 and TRBJ2-1, the CDR3 gives the full variable domain: DAGVTQSPTHLIKTRGQQVTLRCSPISGHKSVSWYQQVLGQGPQFIFQYYEKEERGRGNFPDRFSARQFPNYSSELNVNALLLGDSALYLCASSFLSTGNNEQFFGPGTRLTVL.

The chain uses TRBV5-1 and TRBJ1-2; D may be TRBD1 (6 bases). Germline V CDR1 and CDR2: SGHRS, YFSETQ. This CDR3 region has 15 residues. Deletions cut 4 bases from V and 2 bases from J, with 15 bases between. CDR3 residues: CASSDGQPSNYGYTF. CDR3 in DNA: TGCGCCAGCAGCGATGGACAGCCCTCCAACTATGGCTACACCTTC.

The chain links TRBV28 to TRBJ1-2, with 12 positions matching TRBD1. V lost 6 bases, J lost 2 bases, and 4 bases stayed unmatched. The germline gives CDR1 MDHEN, CDR2 SYDVKM. The CDR3 is 15 residues long. CDR3 coding DNA: TGTGCCAGCAGGCTCGGGACAGGGGGCAACTATGGCTACACCTTC. As protein: CASRLGTGGNYGYTF.

The chain joins TRBV10-3 to TRBJ1-6; possibly TRBD1 for D (5 bases). V was trimmed by 6 bases and J by 8 bases, leaving 14 bases between them. The germline V gene has CDR1 ENHRY and CDR2 SYGVKD. The CDR3 spans 14 residues. CDR3 loop: CAIRTGTDHSPLHF. The CDR3 coding sequence is TGTGCCATCAGGACCGGGACGGATCATTCACCCCTCCACTTT.

The J gene is TRBJ2-2, the V gene TRBV2; D might be TRBD2 (5 bases). Trimming removed 7 bases at V and 0 bases at J, with 9 bases between. Germline V gene sequence: CDR1 SNHLY, CDR2 FYNNEI. This CDR3 region has 14 residues. As DNA, the CDR3 is TGTGCCAGCAACGGGGAATCGAACACCGGGGAGCTGTTTTTT. It yields the protein CASNGESNTGELFF.

V and J are TRBV18 and TRBJ2-6; either TRBD1 or TRBD2 may fit D (5 bases each). With 2 bases removed from V and 4 bases from J, the gap between germline ends came to 9 bases. The CDR3 has 15 residues. Germline V gives CDR1 KGHSH, CDR2 LQKENI. The CDR3 here is CASSPGTSGANVLTF. The DNA for the CDR3 is TGTGCCAGCTCACCAGGGACGTCAGGGGCCAACGTCCTGACTTTC.

V gene TRBV10-3 combines with J gene TRBJ2-4, with D tentatively TRBD2 (6 bases). Germline V gives CDR1 ENHRY, CDR2 SYGVKD. This CDR3 is 16 amino acids long. With 3 bases removed from V and 3 bases from J, the gap between germline ends came to 15 bases. The CDR3 region is CAISDRLEGFKNIQYF. CDR3 DNA: TGTGCCATCAGTGATAGGTTGGAGGGGTTCAAAAACATTCAGTACTTC.

The rearrangement links TRBV19 to TRBJ1-5; D is unclear. V was shortened by 9 bases and J by 3 bases, with 12 bases between the two germline ends. Per the germline V gene, CDR1 is LNHDA and CDR2 is SQIVND (reference sequence). CDR3 length: 13 amino acids. DNA for the CDR3: TGTGCCAGCTCGGACGTAGTCAATCAGCCCCAGCATTTT. This encodes CASSDVVNQPQHF. Looking up the rest from reference TRBV19 and TRBJ1-5 gives the full variable domain: DGGITQSPKYLFRKEGQNVTLSCEQNLNHDAMYWYRQDPGQGLRLIYYSQIVNDFQKGDIAEGYSVSREKKESFPLTVTSAQKNPTAFYLCASSDVVNQPQHFGDGTRLSIL.

This chain joins TRBV11-2 and TRBJ2-7; 10 bases fit TRBD1. This CDR3 has 15 amino acids. Germline CDR1 reads SGHAT; CDR2 reads FQNNGV. With V trimmed by 1 base and J by 2 bases, 2 bases remained unmatched. Here the CDR3 DNA reads TGTGCCAGCAGCTTAGCTGGGACAGGGGCCTACGAGCAGTACTTC. It is translated as CASSLAGTGAYEQYF. Drawing the rest from reference TRBV11-2 and TRBJ2-7, the complete variable domain is EAGVAQSPRYKIIEKRQSVAFWCNPISGHATLYWYQQILGQGPKLLIQFQNNGVVDDSQLPKDRFSAERLKGVDSTLKIQPAKLEDSAVYLCASSLAGTGAYEQYFGPGTRLTVT.

In DNA form, the CDR3 reads TGTGCCACCGCCTTTTTGGGCGGCGAGACCCAGTACTTC. Translating gives CATAFLGGETQYF. This sequence joins TRBV6-1 and TRBJ2-5, with unresolved D. Germline-derived CDR1 and CDR2 are MNHNS and SASEGT. V shed 10 bases and J shed 5 bases, with 17 bases lying between them. The CDR3 consists of 13 residues.

This sequence joins TRBV7-8 and TRBJ2-5; D remains ambiguous. There are 14 residues in the CDR3. Germline V CDR1 and CDR2: SGHVS, FQNEAQ. The V end lost 0 bases, the J end lost 3 bases, and 8 bases lay between the germline ends. In DNA, the CDR3 is TGTGCCAGCAGCTTAGCGGCAGTAAAAGAGACCCAGTACTTC. It translates to CASSLAAVKETQYF.

This sequence joins TRBV19 and TRBJ2-7; 9 nucleotides line up with TRBD1. J lost 2 bases, V lost 5 bases, and 7 bases had no gene match. CDR3 length: 15 residues. Germline V gene data show CDR1 as LNHDA and CDR2 as SQIVND (reference sequence). CDR3 nucleotide sequence: TGTGCCAGTAGTGCCCGGGACAGGGAGACCTACGAGCAGTACTTC. Translating gives CASSARDRETYEQYF.

CDR3 DNA sequence: TGTGCCAGCAGCTTAAGGGGCAATGAGCAGTTCTTC. This encodes CASSLRGNEQFF. The rearrangement uses TRBV7-3 and TRBJ2-1; D is unclear. Trimming removed 1 base at V and 6 bases at J, with 4 bases between. Germline CDR1 and CDR2: SGHTA and FQGTGA. This CDR3 comprises 12 residues.

The chain combines TRBV19 with TRBJ2-5, with TRBD2 matching 10 bases. Germline values: CDR1 LNHDA, CDR2 SQIVND (reference sequence). The V segment lost 10 bases and the J segment 5 bases; nucleotides outside the gene matches: 1. CDR3 size: 11 residues. This chain's CDR3 is CATAGGETQYF. The DNA for the CDR3 is TGTGCCACAGCGGGAGGGGAGACCCAGTACTTC.